This T cell receptor beta chain was observed in a study of shared clonotypes between healthy human individuals. As regards this clone: Its specificity is unknown.

All participating donors were Caucasian adults from Nashville, Tennessee. Trimming at V came to 7 bases and at J to 6 bases, leaving 16 bases not matched to a gene. Germline V lookup: CDR1 SNHLY, CDR2 FYNNEI. The CDR3 is 16 residues long. Whole-study findings and limits: Rarefaction analysis demonstrated incomplete sorted-subset sequencing notwithstanding large depth.

Clones were read by immunoSEQ multiplex PCR, and TCRdb kept only the in-frame ones, dropping some. The table records roughly 2,300,000 clones, roughly 90% of them present only once. The source of this sequence is a man aged 18 to 29 in good health. Some clones in this sample may be carry-over from other donors' samples. Sequencing was carried out using naive CD4+ T cells from PBMCs. Noted subset: CD45RA+ positively selected. The J gene is TRBJ2-3, the V gene TRBV2; 7 nucleotides match TRBD1. CDR3 DNA sequence: TGTGCCAGCACCCGAAGAGCCAGGGGGACATGGGATACGCAGTATTTT. As protein: CASTRRARGTWDTQYF.